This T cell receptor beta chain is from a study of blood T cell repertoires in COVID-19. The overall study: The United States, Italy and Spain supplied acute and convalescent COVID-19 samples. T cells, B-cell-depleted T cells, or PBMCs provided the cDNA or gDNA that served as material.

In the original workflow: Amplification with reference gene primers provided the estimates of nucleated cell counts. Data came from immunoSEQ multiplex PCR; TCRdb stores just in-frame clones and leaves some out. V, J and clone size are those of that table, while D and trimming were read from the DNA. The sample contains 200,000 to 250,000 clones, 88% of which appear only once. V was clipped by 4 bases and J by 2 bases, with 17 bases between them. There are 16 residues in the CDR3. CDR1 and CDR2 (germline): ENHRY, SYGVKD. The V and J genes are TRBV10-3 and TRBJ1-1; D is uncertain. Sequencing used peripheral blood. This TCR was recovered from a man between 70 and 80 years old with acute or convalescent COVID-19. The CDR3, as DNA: TGTGCCATCAGTGCTCCTCAAGGAGGCCTAAACACTGAAGCTTTCTTT. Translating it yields CAISAPQGGLNTEAFF.